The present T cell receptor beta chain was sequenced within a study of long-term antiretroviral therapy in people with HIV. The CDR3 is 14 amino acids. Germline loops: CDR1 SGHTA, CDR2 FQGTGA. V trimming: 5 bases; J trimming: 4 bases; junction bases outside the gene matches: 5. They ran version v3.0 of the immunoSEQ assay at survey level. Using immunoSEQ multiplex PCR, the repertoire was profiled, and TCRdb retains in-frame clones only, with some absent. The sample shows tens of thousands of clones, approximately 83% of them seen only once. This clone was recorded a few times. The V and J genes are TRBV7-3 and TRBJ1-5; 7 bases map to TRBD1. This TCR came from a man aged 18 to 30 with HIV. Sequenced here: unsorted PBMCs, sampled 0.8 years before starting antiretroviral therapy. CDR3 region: CASSGTQGNQPQHF. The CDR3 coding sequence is TGTGCCAGCAGCGGAACACAGGGGAATCAGCCCCAGCATTTT.